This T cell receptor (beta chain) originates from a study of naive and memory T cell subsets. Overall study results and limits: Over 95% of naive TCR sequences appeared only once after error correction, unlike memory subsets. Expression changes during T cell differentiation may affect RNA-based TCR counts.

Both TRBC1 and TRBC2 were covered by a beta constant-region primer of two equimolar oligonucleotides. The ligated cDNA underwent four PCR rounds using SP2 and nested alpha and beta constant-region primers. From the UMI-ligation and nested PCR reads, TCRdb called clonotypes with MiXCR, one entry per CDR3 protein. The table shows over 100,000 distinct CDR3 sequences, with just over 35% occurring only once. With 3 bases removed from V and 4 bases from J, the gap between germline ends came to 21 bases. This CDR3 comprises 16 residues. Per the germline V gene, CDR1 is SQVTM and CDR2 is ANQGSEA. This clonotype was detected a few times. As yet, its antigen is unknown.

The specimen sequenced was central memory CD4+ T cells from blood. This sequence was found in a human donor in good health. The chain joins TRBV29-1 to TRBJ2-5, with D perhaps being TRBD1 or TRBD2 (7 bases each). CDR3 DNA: TGCAGCGTTGAGACAGGGAGGGACCCATTAGGAGAGACCCAGTACTTC. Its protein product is CSVETGRDPLGETQYF.